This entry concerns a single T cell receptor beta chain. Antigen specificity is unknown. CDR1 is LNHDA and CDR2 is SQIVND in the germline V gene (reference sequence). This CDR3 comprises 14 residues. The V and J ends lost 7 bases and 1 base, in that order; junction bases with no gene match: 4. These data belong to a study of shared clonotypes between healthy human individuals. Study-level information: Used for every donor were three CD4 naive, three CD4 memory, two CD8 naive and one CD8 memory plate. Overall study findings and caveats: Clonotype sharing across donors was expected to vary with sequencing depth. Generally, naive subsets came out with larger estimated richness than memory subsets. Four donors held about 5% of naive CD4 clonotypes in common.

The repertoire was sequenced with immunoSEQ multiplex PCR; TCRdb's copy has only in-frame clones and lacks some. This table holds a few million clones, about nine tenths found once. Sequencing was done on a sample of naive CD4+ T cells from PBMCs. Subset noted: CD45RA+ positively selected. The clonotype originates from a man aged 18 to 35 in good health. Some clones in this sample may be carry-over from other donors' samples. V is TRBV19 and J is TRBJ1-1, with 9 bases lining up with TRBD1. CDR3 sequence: CASIQGAANTEAFF. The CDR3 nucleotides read TGTGCCAGTATACAGGGGGCGGCGAACACTGAAGCTTTCTTT.